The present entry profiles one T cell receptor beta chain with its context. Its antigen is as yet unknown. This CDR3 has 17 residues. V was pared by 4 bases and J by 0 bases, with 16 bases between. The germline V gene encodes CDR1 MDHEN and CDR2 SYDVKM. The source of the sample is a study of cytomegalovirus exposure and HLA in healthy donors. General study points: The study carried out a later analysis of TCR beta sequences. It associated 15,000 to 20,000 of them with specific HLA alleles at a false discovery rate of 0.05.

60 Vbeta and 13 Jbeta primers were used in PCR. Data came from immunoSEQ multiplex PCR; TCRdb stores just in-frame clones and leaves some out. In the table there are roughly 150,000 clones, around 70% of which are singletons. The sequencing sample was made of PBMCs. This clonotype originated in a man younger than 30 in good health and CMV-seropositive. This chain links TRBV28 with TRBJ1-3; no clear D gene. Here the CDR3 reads CASSSPPSGSSGNTIYF. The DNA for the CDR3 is TGTGCCAGCAGTTCACCCCCCAGCGGGAGCTCTGGAAACACCATATATTTT. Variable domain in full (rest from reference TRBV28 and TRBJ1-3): DVKVTQSSRYLVKRTGEKVFLECVQDMDHENMFWYRQDPGLGLRLIYFSYDVKMKEKGDIPEGYSVSREKKERFSLILESASTNQTSMYLCASSSPPSGSSGNTIYFGEGSWLTVV.